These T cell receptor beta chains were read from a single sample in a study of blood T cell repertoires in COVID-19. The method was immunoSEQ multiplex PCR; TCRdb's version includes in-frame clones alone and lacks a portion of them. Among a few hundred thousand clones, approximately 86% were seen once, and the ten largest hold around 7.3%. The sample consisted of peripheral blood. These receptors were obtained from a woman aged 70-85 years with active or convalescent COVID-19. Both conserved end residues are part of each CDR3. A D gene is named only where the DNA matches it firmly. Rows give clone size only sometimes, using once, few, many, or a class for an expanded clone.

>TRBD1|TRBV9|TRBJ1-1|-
TGTGCCAGCAGCGAACAGGGGTGGGACACTGAAGCTTTCTTT
CASSEQGWDTEAFF
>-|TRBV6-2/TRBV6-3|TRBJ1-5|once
TGTGCCAGCAGTAAGGCCGGGATTCAGCCCCAGCATTTT
CASSKAGIQPQHF
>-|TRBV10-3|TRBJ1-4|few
TGTGCCATCACGGCGGGGGGAGGAGGCGAAAAACTGTTTTTT
CAITAGGGGEKLFF
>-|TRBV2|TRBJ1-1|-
TGTGCCAGCAGTGAATTACCTACCAAGAGCACTGAAGCTTTCTTT
CASSELPTKSTEAFF
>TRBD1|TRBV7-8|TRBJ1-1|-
TGTGCCAGCAGCACAAGGCAGGGGGCGAGCACTGAAGCTTTCTTT
CASSTRQGASTEAFF
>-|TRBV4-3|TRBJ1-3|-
TGCGCCAGCAGCCAAGAAATCGGCAGGGGATCTGGAAACACCATATATTTT
CASSQEIGRGSGNTIYF
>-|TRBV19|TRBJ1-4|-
TGTGCCACCTACCCAGACATCGCCCTTTTGGCAACTAATGAAAAACTGTTTTTT
CATYPDIALLATNEKLFF
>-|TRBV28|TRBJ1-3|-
TGTGCCAGCAGTTCGAGCCCGACAACCGCATCTGGAAACACCATATATTTT
CASSSSPTTASGNTIYF
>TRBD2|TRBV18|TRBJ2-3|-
TGTGCCAGCTCCCCCAGCGGGGTTAACACAGATACGCAGTATTTT
CASSPSGVNTDTQYF
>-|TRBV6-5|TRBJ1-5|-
TGTGCCAGCAGGAGCCGTCCGGGTCAGCCCCAGCATTTT
CASRSRPGQPQHF
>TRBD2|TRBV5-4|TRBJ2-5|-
TGTGCCAGCAGCTTGGCCGGGGGGAGGTCCCAAGAGACCCAGTACTTC
CASSLAGGRSQETQYF
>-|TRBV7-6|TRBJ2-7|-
TGTGCCAGCAGCCCCCGAGGGCCCCACAGTTTCTACGAGCAGTACTTC
CASSPRGPHSFYEQYF
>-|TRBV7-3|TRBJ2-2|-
TGTGCCAGTTCCTTGGAGGGGTCGACCGGGGAGCTGTTTTTT
CASSLEGSTGELFF
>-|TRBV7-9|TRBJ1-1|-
TGTGCCAGCAGCTCCCCCCCCTCCCAAGCTTTCTTT
CASSSPPSQAFF
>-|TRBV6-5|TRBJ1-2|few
TGTGCCAGCAGTTACTCGGGCAGGACAGGCTACACCTTC
CASSYSGRTGYTF
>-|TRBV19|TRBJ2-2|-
TGTGCCAGTAGTCCCGGGACTTCGGACGGGGAGCTGTTTTTT
CASSPGTSDGELFF
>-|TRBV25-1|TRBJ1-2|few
TGTGCCAGCAGTGGCGGTCAGTATGGCTACACCTTC
CASSGGQYGYTF
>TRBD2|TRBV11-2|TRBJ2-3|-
TGTGCCAGCAGCTTAGTGGCTAGCGGGGGGGCAACATCAACAGATACGCAGTATTTT
CASSLVASGGATSTDTQYF
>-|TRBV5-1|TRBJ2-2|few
TGCGCCAGCATCCCTGGGGCCTACGTAGGCGGGGAGCTGTTTTTT
CASIPGAYVGGELFF
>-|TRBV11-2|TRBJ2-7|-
TGTGCCAGCAGTCCAGGGGACCCCTACGAGCAGTACTTC
CASSPGDPYEQYF
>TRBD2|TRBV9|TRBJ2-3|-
TGTGCCAGCAGCTTCCAAGCGGGGGACACAGATACGCAGTATTTT
CASSFQAGDTDTQYF
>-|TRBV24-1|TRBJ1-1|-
TGTGCCACCAGTGGTGGGGGGGGACCGGAAGCTTTCTTT
CATSGGGGPEAFF